This record looks at one T cell receptor beta chain sequence and its context. Its antigen is undetermined. For the second PCR, which ran for roughly 7 to 11 cycles, a sample-barcoded 5' primer and a J-beta primer mix were used. TCRdb reanalysed the 5' RACE reads using MiXCR and keeps one entry per CDR3 protein. The sample has under 750,000 distinct CDR3 sequences; around 48% are singletons. This sample was included in a study of blood T cells in healthy people across ages. The CDR3 has 13 amino acids. Trimming removed 7 bases from V and 4 bases from J, with 13 bases in between. Study-level points and caveats: The study regarded diversity estimates from one million T cells as underestimates. Greater diversity and more naive CD4+ cells were seen in long-lived donors than in aged donors.

The rearrangement joins TRBV12-3 or TRBV12-4 to TRBJ1-1; a possible D gene is TRBD1 (6 bases). Sequencing was done on a sample of blood. The clonotype originates from a man older than 75 in good health. DNA for the CDR3: TGTGCCAGCATGCTAGGGGGAGGCACTGAAGCTTTCTTT. Residues: CASMLGGGTEAFF.